This T cell receptor beta chain stems from a study of high-grade serous ovarian cancer treatment subgroups. Background on the study: Samples averaged roughly 15,000 reads and roughly 7,500 unique TCR beta rearrangements.

CDR1 and CDR2 from the germline V gene are LNHNV and YYDKDF (reference sequence). V was pared by 0 bases and J by 8 bases, with 7 bases between. The CDR3 is made up of 12 amino acids. The study, taken as a whole, reports: Different patients shared almost no repertoire; same-patient tumors shared about 0.11 to 0.79. Clonal relatedness tracked neoantigen level, and by trend copy number and mutation load. Spatial context was lost because tumors were sequenced in bulk.

The data were produced by immunoSEQ multiplex PCR, yet TCRdb's version contains in-frame clones alone and is incomplete. The sample comprises about 8,600 clones, 72% of which are singletons, and roughly 10% rests with the top ten. Tumor samples were obtained before definitive surgery or chemotherapy. Points on this clone: Its cognate antigen is unknown.

The sequencing sample was made of tumor tissue. This rearrangement joins TRBV15 to TRBJ1-2; D not certain. The source of this sequence is a human donor with high-grade serous ovarian cancer. The CDR3 spells CATSRESYGYTF. CDR3 nucleotides: TGTGCCACCAGCAGAGAGTCGTACGGCTACACCTTC.